These 21 T cell receptor beta chains were all obtained from the same sample, sequenced in a study of graft-versus-host responses after intestinal transplantation. Generated by immunoSEQ multiplex PCR, the TCRdb table keeps only in-frame clones and is missing some. The sample records over 100,000 clones, 87% being singletons. What these receptors recognize is not known. Sample: unstimulated CD4+ T cells sorted from spleen or lymph node cells, taken before intestinal transplant. These receptors all stem from a human donor who received an intestinal transplant.

CDR3 protein: CASSKPGQVSQETQYF. The CDR3 DNA reads TGTGCCAGCAGCAAGCCGGGACAGGTCTCCCAAGAGACCCAGTACTTC. This chain connects TRBV5-4 to TRBJ2-5; TRBD1 matches 8 bases. J lost 1 base, V lost 4 bases, and 9 bases had no gene match. The V gene's germline CDR1 is SGHNT and CDR2 YYREEE (reference sequence). The CDR3 runs to 16 residues.

This chain connects TRBV19 to TRBJ2-3; D call uncertain. Germline V lookup: CDR1 LNHDA, CDR2 SQIVND (reference sequence). Trimming cost V 4 bases and J 0 bases, with 11 bases left between them. CDR3 length: 15 amino acids. CDR3 protein: CASSSHAASTDTQYF. The CDR3 DNA reads TGTGCCAGTAGTAGCCATGCGGCTAGCACAGATACGCAGTATTTT.

V gene TRBV10-2 combines with J gene TRBJ1-3; the D is unclear. V lost 1 base, J lost 0 bases, and 4 bases lay in between. This CDR3 spans 14 amino acids. Germline CDR1 and CDR2: WSHSY and SAAADI. In DNA, the CDR3 is TGCGCCAGCAGTGAGTATGGCTCTGGAAACACCATATATTTT. Translation: CASSEYGSGNTIYF.

This clone was detected once. The J gene is TRBJ2-7, the V gene TRBV10-2; D call uncertain. The CDR3 runs to 14 residues. CDR1 is WSHSY and CDR2 is SAAADI in the germline V gene. V was clipped by 3 bases and J by 3 bases, with 12 bases between them. The CDR3 spells CASSDWVPIYEQYF. DNA of the CDR3: TGCGCCAGCAGTGACTGGGTACCGATCTACGAGCAGTACTTC.

The rearrangement links TRBV9 to TRBJ2-7, with TRBD1 as a possible D gene (6 bases). The CDR3 sequence is 14 residues long. CDR1 is SGDLS, CDR2 YYNGEE, per germline. Trimming took 3 bases from V and 2 from J, leaving 12 bases between them. CDR3 in amino acids: CASSADRRTYEQYF. CDR3 sequence (DNA): TGTGCCAGCAGCGCCGACAGGCGAACCTACGAGCAGTACTTC.

V gene TRBV6-5 combines with J gene TRBJ1-6, with no clear D. The length of the CDR3 is 13 residues. V was trimmed by 6 bases and J by 3 bases, leaving 6 bases between them. The germline V gene has CDR1 MNHEY and CDR2 SVGAGI. The CDR3 DNA reads TGTGCCAGCAGACAGATCTATAATTCACCCCTCCACTTT. Its protein product is CASRQIYNSPLHF.

The V call is TRBV6-5, the J call TRBJ1-2; D possibly corresponds to TRBD1 (5 bases). Germline V lookup: CDR1 MNHEY, CDR2 SVGAGI. The CDR3 loop spans 13 amino acids. Trimming took off 8 bases at V and 7 bases at J, with 17 bases between the two ends. The CDR3 loop reads CASRPGFSGGYTF. DNA of the CDR3: TGTGCCAGCCGGCCAGGGTTCAGTGGTGGCTACACCTTC.

This clone has a single count. The V and J genes are TRBV27 and TRBJ2-4; maybe TRBD2 (6 bases). Germline V gene sequence: CDR1 MNHEY, CDR2 SMNVEV (reference sequence). This CDR3 has 13 amino acids. V lost 5 bases and J 7 bases, leaving 12 bases between the germline ends. CDR3: CASSERTTNIQYF. In DNA, the CDR3 is TGTGCCAGCAGTGAACGGACTACGAACATTCAGTACTTC.

This rearrangement joins TRBV15 to TRBJ2-1, with 8 bases aligning to TRBD2. The CDR3 covers 16 residues. Germline lookup yields CDR1 LNHNV and CDR2 YYDKDF (reference sequence). Trimming cost V 9 bases and J 7 bases; bases outside gene matches: 17. CDR3 loop: CATHDGRAPNRNEQFF. CDR3 DNA sequence: TGTGCCACTCACGACGGGAGGGCCCCCAACCGGAATGAGCAGTTCTTC. Complete variable domain (other parts from reference TRBV15 and TRBJ2-1): DAMVIQNPRYQVTQFGKPVTLSCSQTLNHNVMYWYQQKSSQAPKLLFHYYDKDFNNEADTPDNFQSRRPNTSFCFLDIRSPGLGDTAMYLCATHDGRAPNRNEQFFGPGTRLTVL.

This clone has a handful of counts. This chain joins TRBV2 and TRBJ1-6; TRBD1 matches 11 bases. This CDR3 comprises 15 residues. The V and J ends lost 3 bases and 9 bases, in that order; junction bases with no gene match: 4. Germline assignment: CDR1 SNHLY and CDR2 FYNNEI. The CDR3 here is CASSDQDRGRSPLHF. The CDR3 coding sequence is TGTGCCAGCAGTGACCAGGACAGGGGGCGTTCACCCCTCCACTTT.

J is TRBJ1-1 and V is TRBV2, with 7 bases aligning to TRBD1. Germline assignment: CDR1 SNHLY and CDR2 FYNNEI. This CDR3 is built from 13 residues. V was clipped by 8 bases and J by 6 bases; unmatched bases: 9. The CDR3 DNA is TGTGCCAGCCGGGACAGTGGGGGAGCTGAAGCTTTCTTT. Its translation is CASRDSGGAEAFF.

This clone was detected once. This chain uses TRBV10-1 with TRBJ2-7; D may match TRBD1 or TRBD2 (5 bases each). The CDR3 is 13 amino acids. V lost 0 bases and J lost 5, with 8 bases in between. Germline CDR1 WNHNN, CDR2 SYGVQD (reference sequence). This CDR3 reads CASSESRGDEQYF. For the CDR3, the DNA is TGCGCCAGCAGTGAGTCGAGGGGTGACGAGCAGTACTTC.

V is TRBV27 and J is TRBJ1-5, with TRBD1 as a possible D gene (6 bases). This CDR3 contains 18 residues. CDR1 is MNHEY and CDR2 is SMNVEV in the germline V gene (reference sequence). The V end lost 6 bases, the J end lost 0 bases, and 21 bases lay between the germline ends. CDR3 region: CASSPKGGLLYSNQPQHF. As DNA, the CDR3 is TGTGCCAGCAGCCCCAAGGGGGGGCTTCTTTATAGCAATCAGCCCCAGCATTTT.

The J gene is TRBJ2-7, the V gene TRBV6-5; the D is unclear. The V end was cut by 4 bases, the J end by 2 bases, with 12 bases between. This CDR3 is built from 14 residues. Germline CDR1 MNHEY, CDR2 SVGAGI. This CDR3 is CASSSIGSAYEQYF. In nucleotides, the CDR3 is TGTGCCAGCAGTTCTATAGGGTCTGCCTACGAGCAGTACTTC.

This chain uses TRBV5-1 with TRBJ2-3; D possibly matches TRBD1 or TRBD2 (5 bases each). CDR1 is SGHRS, CDR2 YFSETQ, per germline. V was shortened by 1 base and J by 4 bases, with 19 bases between the two germline ends. The CDR3 length is 17 residues. CDR3 in amino acids: CASSLMGLTGTSDTQYF. Here the CDR3 DNA reads TGCGCCAGCAGCTTGATGGGCCTCACCGGGACCTCAGATACGCAGTATTTT.

The chain couples TRBV5-4 to TRBJ2-7, with D perhaps matching TRBD1 (5 bases). With 3 bases removed from V and 3 bases from J, the gap between germline ends came to 16 bases. Per the germline V gene, CDR1 is SGHNT and CDR2 is YYREEE (reference sequence). This CDR3 comprises 15 residues. The CDR3 loop reads CASSSDSMRGYEQYF. The CDR3 DNA reads as TGTGCCAGCAGCTCAGACAGCATGAGAGGCTACGAGCAGTACTTC.

V and J are TRBV7-3 and TRBJ2-7; 10 nucleotides match TRBD2. The CDR3 contains 14 residues. Germline V lookup: CDR1 SGHTA, CDR2 FQGTGA. Unmatched junction bases numbered 3, after V lost 2 bases and J lost 5 bases. CDR3 loop: CASSLGTSVDEQYF. The CDR3 bases are TGTGCCAGCAGCTTAGGGACTAGCGTCGACGAGCAGTACTTC. The whole variable domain, filled in from reference TRBV7-3 and TRBJ2-7, reads GAGVSQTPSNKVTEKGKYVELRCDPISGHTALYWYRQSLGQGPEFLIYFQGTGAADDSGLPNDRFFAVRPEGSVSTLKIQRTERGDSAVYLCASSLGTSVDEQYFGPGTRLTVT.

This clone was seen a few times. This chain connects TRBV10-3 to TRBJ1-1; no definite D call. The CDR3 totals 11 residues. Per the germline V gene, CDR1 is ENHRY and CDR2 is SYGVKD. The V end lost 10 bases, the J end lost 3 bases, and 9 bases lay between the germline ends. In DNA, the CDR3 is TGTGCCACCCGGAGGGACACTGAAGCTTTCTTT. It translates to CATRRDTEAFF.

This clone was observed a handful of times. Other DNA sequences from this sample encode an identical CDR3 as well. This chain links TRBV6-5 with TRBJ1-1; D may be TRBD1 (5 bases). The CDR3 has 12 residues. The germline CDR1 and CDR2 sequences are MNHEY and SVGAGI. The ends were cut back, 0 bases at V and 10 bases at J, with 9 bases in the middle. The chain's CDR3 is CASSYSGGGAFF. The DNA for the CDR3 is TGTGCCAGCAGTTACTCGGGGGGAGGAGCTTTCTTT.

DNA of the CDR3: TGTGCCAGCAGCTCTACCGATACAGGGCTTGAGCAGTTCTTC. This translates into CASSSTDTGLEQFF. The chain employs TRBV7-6 and TRBJ2-1, with a tentative D call TRBD1 (6 bases). The CDR3 loop spans 14 amino acids. Germline-derived CDR1 and CDR2 are SGHVS and FNYEAQ. The ends were cut back, 4 bases at V and 9 bases at J, with 16 bases in the middle.

This sequence joins TRBV6-1 and TRBJ1-6; 10 bases map to TRBD1. The CDR3 has 14 residues. V shed 4 bases, J shed 10 bases, and the junction held 4 bases outside the gene matches. Germline V gene sequence: CDR1 MNHNS, CDR2 SASEGT. The DNA of the CDR3 is TGTGCCAGCAGTGTCCGGACAGGGGGATCACCCCTCCACTTT. Translation gives CASSVRTGGSPLHF.